Listed below are T cell receptor beta chains from one sample, sequenced in a study of CD8+ T cells in alopecia areata. The repertoire was sequenced with immunoSEQ multiplex PCR; TCRdb's copy has only in-frame clones and lacks some. The data show about 200,000 clones, less than 65% seen once. This material consisted of CD4+ T cells sorted from blood, taken at week 4, from a patient treated with tofacitinib. The source of these receptors is a human donor with alopecia areata. CDR3s include the opening cysteine and the closing phenylalanine or tryptophan. Each record gives: V gene, D gene, clone size, J gene, CDR3 protein, CDR3 DNA. D genes are given only for firm matches. Some rows have no size entry. The others give once, few or many, or a class for an expanded clone.

V gene: TRBV2; D gene: NA; clone size: many; J gene: TRBJ2-5; CDR3 protein: CASRGTGAPQYF; CDR3 DNA: TGTGCCAGCAGGGGAACGGGGGCCCCCCAGTACTTC
V gene: TRBV6-1; D gene: NA; clone size: NA; J gene: TRBJ1-4; CDR3 protein: CASSTQGGLNEKLFF; CDR3 DNA: TGTGCCAGCAGTACCCAGGGAGGCCTTAATGAAAAACTGTTTTTT
V gene: TRBV11-2; D gene: NA; clone size: NA; J gene: TRBJ2-7; CDR3 protein: CASSSEYQGSAYEQYF; CDR3 DNA: TGTGCCAGCAGCTCCGAATACCAGGGGAGCGCCTACGAGCAGTACTTC
V gene: TRBV7-2; D gene: NA; clone size: once; J gene: TRBJ2-3; CDR3 protein: CASSSRRGTDTQYF; CDR3 DNA: TGTGCCAGCAGTTCACGACGCGGCACAGATACGCAGTATTTT
V gene: TRBV5-6; D gene: NA; clone size: NA; J gene: TRBJ1-2; CDR3 protein: CASSLDGGAQRLYGYTF; CDR3 DNA: TGTGCCAGCAGCTTGGATGGTGGGGCCCAACGGCTCTATGGCTACACCTTC
V gene: TRBV30; D gene: NA; clone size: NA; J gene: TRBJ2-7; CDR3 protein: CASERGGRGRTQQYF; CDR3 DNA: TGTGCCTCGGAGAGGGGGGGACGGGGGAGAACCCAGCAGTACTTC
V gene: TRBV28; D gene: NA; clone size: NA; J gene: TRBJ2-6; CDR3 protein: CASSLLQTSGANVLTF; CDR3 DNA: TGTGCCAGCAGTTTGTTACAGACCTCTGGGGCCAACGTCCTGACTTTC
V gene: TRBV29-1; D gene: NA; clone size: few; J gene: TRBJ1-2; CDR3 protein: CSVGGMRGSNYGYTF; CDR3 DNA: TGCAGCGTGGGGGGAATGAGAGGGAGTAACTATGGCTACACCTTC
V gene: TRBV29-1; D gene: TRBD1; clone size: once; J gene: TRBJ2-1; CDR3 protein: CSVAGQNYNEQFF; CDR3 DNA: TGCAGCGTTGCGGGACAGAACTACAATGAGCAGTTCTTC
V gene: TRBV30; D gene: NA; clone size: NA; J gene: TRBJ1-5; CDR3 protein: CAREPNQPQHF; CDR3 DNA: TGTGCACGGGAGCCAAATCAGCCCCAGCATTTT
V gene: TRBV7-9; D gene: TRBD2; clone size: few; J gene: TRBJ2-5; CDR3 protein: CASSHLAGGETQYF; CDR3 DNA: TGTGCCAGCAGCCATCTAGCGGGGGGCGAGACCCAGTACTTC
V gene: TRBV2; D gene: NA; clone size: NA; J gene: TRBJ1-5; CDR3 protein: CASSQGLNQPQHF; CDR3 DNA: TGTGCCAGCAGTCAAGGGTTGAATCAGCCCCAGCATTTT
V gene: TRBV23-1; D gene: TRBD1; clone size: NA; J gene: TRBJ2-4; CDR3 protein: CASRSIGQGVRRAKNIQYF; CDR3 DNA: TGCGCCAGCAGGTCCATCGGACAGGGCGTAAGGAGAGCCAAAAACATTCAGTACTTC
V gene: TRBV5-4; D gene: NA; clone size: NA; J gene: TRBJ1-1; CDR3 protein: CASSYPRQEENTEAFF; CDR3 DNA: TGTGCCAGCAGCTACCCCCGACAGGAGGAGAACACTGAAGCTTTCTTT
V gene: TRBV27; D gene: NA; clone size: NA; J gene: TRBJ1-2; CDR3 protein: CASSSLGASGYTF; CDR3 DNA: TGTGCCAGCAGTTCCCTCGGGGCGTCTGGCTACACCTTC